Each of the 20 T cell receptor beta chains below was sequenced from the same sample in a study of blood T cell repertoires in COVID-19. Sequencing used immunoSEQ multiplex PCR; TCRdb keeps in-frame clones, though not all of them. This table holds some 340,000 clones, about 85% found once. Sequencing used peripheral blood. The origin of the receptors is a woman aged 18-29 years with acute or convalescent COVID-19.

This clone was recorded only once. Here the CDR3 DNA reads TGTGCTAGTGCCCGGGACTCTGAGTCGCAGTATTTT. As protein: CASARDSESQYF. The chain recombines TRBV12-5 with TRBJ2-3, with a possible D match to TRBD2 (6 bases). Per the germline V gene, CDR1 is LGHNT and CDR2 is FRNRAP. CDR3 length equals 12 residues. With 7 bases removed from V and 10 bases from J, the gap between germline ends came to 15 bases. Drawing the rest from reference TRBV12-5 and TRBJ2-3, the complete variable domain is DARVTQTPRHKVTEMGQEVTMRCQPILGHNTVFWYRQTMMQGLELLAYFRNRAPLDDSGMPKDRFSAEMPDATLATLKIQPSEPRDSAVYFCASARDSESQYFGPGTRLTVL.

A single count supports this clone. The chain joins TRBV11-2 to TRBJ2-2; TRBD2 agrees at 9 bases. V shed 3 bases, J shed 4 bases, and the junction held 6 bases outside the gene matches. Germline assignment: CDR1 SGHAT and CDR2 FQNNGV. This CDR3 comprises 16 residues. The DNA for the CDR3 is TGTGCCAGCAGCTTGACGGGACTAGCCGGCACCGGGGAGCTGTTTTTT. Protein sequence: CASSLTGLAGTGELFF.

The genes are TRBV9 and TRBJ2-1; 8 bases are shared with TRBD2. The germline V gene has CDR1 SGDLS and CDR2 YYNGEE. The CDR3 length is 15 residues. The junction had 6 bases not matched to a gene; V was cut back by 3 bases and J by 4 bases. The CDR3: CASSAGAGVYNEQFF. Written as DNA, the CDR3 is TGTGCCAGCAGCGCCGGAGCGGGGGTATACAATGAGCAGTTCTTC.

Only one count was recorded for this clone. The gene calls are TRBV20-1 and TRBJ2-5, with a possible D match to TRBD2 (5 bases). This CDR3 is built from 11 residues. CDR1 and CDR2 from the germline V gene are DFQATT and SNEGSKA (reference sequence). The CDR3 is CSAAVGETQYF. In DNA form, the CDR3 reads TGCAGCGCAGCGGTGGGAGAGACCCAGTACTTC.

This chain connects TRBV24-1 to TRBJ2-3; 7 positions match TRBD1. Germline loops: CDR1 KGHDR, CDR2 SFDVKD. The V and J ends lost 1 base and 4 bases, in that order; junction bases with no gene match: 4. The CDR3 sequence is 15 residues long. For the CDR3, the DNA is TGTGCCACCAGTGATTTCGACAGGGCGGCAGATACGCAGTATTTT. Its translation is CATSDFDRAADTQYF.

The chain uses TRBV2 and TRBJ2-2; tentatively, D is TRBD1 (6 bases). The CDR3 has 14 residues. Germline CDR1 and CDR2: SNHLY and FYNNEI. Trimming pared 6 bases from V and 0 bases from J, leaving 8 bases between. CDR3 amino acids: CASRYRANTGELFF. CDR3 bases: TGTGCCAGCAGATACAGGGCGAACACCGGGGAGCTGTTTTTT.

The chain combines TRBV2 with TRBJ2-1; 10 bases fit TRBD2. CDR1 and CDR2 (germline): SNHLY, FYNNEI. CDR3 size: 15 residues. With 7 bases clipped from V and 3 bases from J, the junction kept 6 bases outside the gene matches. DNA for the CDR3: TGTGCCAGCATGAGCCAGCGGGGGGGCTACAATGAGCAGTTCTTC. Translation gives CASMSQRGGYNEQFF.

This clone has only one observation. The chain employs TRBV25-1 and TRBJ1-2; no firm D call. The CDR3 length is 14 residues. Germline V lookup: CDR1 MGHDK, CDR2 SYGVNS. With 5 bases removed from V and 0 bases from J, the gap between germline ends came to 10 bases. CDR3 DNA: TGTGCCAGCAGTCGAGCGGGTACTAACTATGGCTACACCTTC. Translation: CASSRAGTNYGYTF.

This clone was counted once. Here the CDR3 DNA reads TGCGCCAGCAGTGGGCAGGGGTCACAAGAGACCCAGTACTTC. Amino acid sequence: CASSGQGSQETQYF. The chain uses TRBV5-1 and TRBJ2-5; weak D call: TRBD1 (6 bases). This CDR3 spans 14 amino acids. Trimming removed 5 bases at V and 2 bases at J, with 13 bases between. CDR1 is SGHRS, CDR2 YFSETQ, per germline.

This chain joins TRBV18 and TRBJ2-3; D is unresolved. V lost 3 bases and J 6 bases, leaving 13 bases between the germline ends. The germline V gene encodes CDR1 KGHSH and CDR2 LQKENI. The CDR3 sequence is 14 residues long. CDR3 coding DNA: TGTGCCAGCTCACCCAACCCTGCGCCCGATACGCAGTATTTT. Its protein is CASSPNPAPDTQYF. The variable domain in full, with the rest retrieved from reference TRBV18 and TRBJ2-3, is NAGVMQNPRHLVRRRGQEARLRCSPMKGHSHVYWYRQLPEEGLKFMVYLQKENIIDESGMPKERFSAEFPKEGPSILRIQQVVRGDSAAYFCASSPNPAPDTQYFGPGTRLTVL.

This clone was seen once. This chain connects TRBV11-2 to TRBJ1-1, with D perhaps matching TRBD1 (5 bases). Trimming removed 5 bases from V and 5 bases from J, with 18 bases in between. CDR3 length: 15 residues. Germline V lookup: CDR1 SGHAT, CDR2 FQNNGV. In nucleotides, the CDR3 is TGTGCCAGCAGCACCTTTGGGCTACAGGTTACTGAAGCTTTCTTT. It translates to CASSTFGLQVTEAFF.

The J gene is TRBJ1-6, the V gene TRBV7-8; D is undetermined. Germline values: CDR1 SGHVS, CDR2 FQNEAQ. V lost 3 bases, J lost 0 bases, and 18 bases lay in between. The CDR3 runs to 19 residues. The CDR3 DNA reads as TGTGCCAGCAGCTTGAATTTTGGAGGACGAAGCTCCTATAATTCACCCCTCCACTTT. Encoded protein: CASSLNFGGRSSYNSPLHF.

V gene TRBV7-9 combines with J gene TRBJ1-4, with unresolved D. In germline, CDR1 is SEHNR, CDR2 FQNEAQ (reference sequence). The CDR3 runs to 13 residues. V was clipped by 1 base and J by 11 bases, with 11 bases between them. Written as DNA, the CDR3 is TGTGCCAGCAGCTTAGATGTTGGAGGGAAACTGTTTTTT. This translates into CASSLDVGGKLFF.

CDR3 in amino acids: CASSIGGGIFDEQFF. The CDR3 nucleotides are TGTGCCAGTAGTATTGGGGGGGGGATTTTCGATGAGCAGTTCTTC. This rearrangement joins TRBV19 to TRBJ2-1, with 7 bases lining up with TRBD2. With V trimmed by 3 bases and J by 8 bases, 10 bases remained unmatched. Germline lookup yields CDR1 LNHDA and CDR2 SQIVND (reference sequence). CDR3 length: 15 amino acids.

The chain is built from TRBV19 and TRBJ2-2, with D maybe TRBD1 (6 bases). The V and J ends lost 7 bases and 9 bases respectively, with 30 bases between them. Germline V lookup: CDR1 LNHDA, CDR2 SQIVND (reference sequence). The CDR3 spans 18 residues. The CDR3 loop is CASMEIRKSGTGSRELFF. The DNA of the CDR3 is TGTGCCAGTATGGAAATCAGAAAATCGGGAACAGGGTCAAGGGAGCTGTTTTTT.

The chain recombines TRBV7-2 with TRBJ1-3; no reliable D call. Germline lookup yields CDR1 SGHTA and CDR2 FQGNSA. This CDR3 is 17 amino acids long. V lost 3 bases and J lost 0, with 15 bases in between. This CDR3 is CASSFATLGFSGNTIYF. The CDR3 nucleotides are TGTGCCAGCAGCTTCGCAACGCTGGGCTTCTCTGGAAACACCATATATTTT.

The CDR3 protein is CASSPIITQGLGEKLFF. CDR3 nucleotide sequence: TGTGCCAGCAGCCCGATAATTACACAGGGATTAGGTGAAAAACTGTTTTTT. The chain employs TRBV7-2 and TRBJ1-4; a possible D gene is TRBD1 (6 bases). V was cut by 5 bases and J by 7 bases, with 23 bases left in between. The CDR3 has 17 residues. Germline V CDR1 and CDR2: SGHTA, FQGNSA.

The chain joins TRBV4-1 to TRBJ2-3, with TRBD2 matching 10 bases. CDR3 length: 18 amino acids. The trim removed 1 base at V and 1 base at J, leaving 8 bases unmatched. From germline, CDR1 is MGHRA and CDR2 YSYEKL. CDR3 residues: CASSQGASSGGGTDTQYF. The CDR3 nucleotides read TGCGCCAGCAGCCAAGGGGCCTCTAGCGGGGGAGGCACAGATACGCAGTATTTT.

This chain connects TRBV5-4 to TRBJ2-3; maybe TRBD2 (6 bases). The CDR3 has 16 amino acids. V lost 4 bases, J lost 0 bases, and 15 bases lay in between. The germline V gene encodes CDR1 SGHNT and CDR2 YYREEE (reference sequence). The CDR3 DNA reads TGTGCCAGCAGCGGTCGGGACTCATTAAGCACAGATACGCAGTATTTT. Its protein is CASSGRDSLSTDTQYF.

This clone appeared many times. The chain recombines TRBV11-2 with TRBJ2-1; D perhaps matches TRBD1 (6 bases). From germline, CDR1 is SGHAT and CDR2 FQNNGV. The CDR3 runs 18 residues. V was clipped by 5 bases and J by 1 base, with 21 bases between them. The CDR3 DNA sequence: TGTGCCAGCAGCCGAGGACAGCCCAACGAACTATCCTACAATGAGCAGTTCTTC. Translated, it gives CASSRGQPNELSYNEQFF.